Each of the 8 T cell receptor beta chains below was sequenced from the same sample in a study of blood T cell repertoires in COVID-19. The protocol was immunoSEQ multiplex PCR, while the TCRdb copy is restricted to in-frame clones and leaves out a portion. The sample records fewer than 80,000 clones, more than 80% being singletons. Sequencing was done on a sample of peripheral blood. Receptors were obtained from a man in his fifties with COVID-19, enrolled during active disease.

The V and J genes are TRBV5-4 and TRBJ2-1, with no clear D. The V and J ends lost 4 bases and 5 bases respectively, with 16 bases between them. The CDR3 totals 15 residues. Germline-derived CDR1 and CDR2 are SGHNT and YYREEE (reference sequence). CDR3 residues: CASSKVVSLNNEQFF. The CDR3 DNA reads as TGTGCCAGCAGCAAAGTCGTAAGCCTAAACAATGAGCAGTTCTTC.

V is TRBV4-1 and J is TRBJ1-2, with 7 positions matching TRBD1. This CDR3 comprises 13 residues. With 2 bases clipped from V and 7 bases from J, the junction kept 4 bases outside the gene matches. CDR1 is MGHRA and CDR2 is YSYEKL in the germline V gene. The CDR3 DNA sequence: TGCGCCAGCAGCCAATGGACAGGTATTGGCTACACCTTC. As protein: CASSQWTGIGYTF.

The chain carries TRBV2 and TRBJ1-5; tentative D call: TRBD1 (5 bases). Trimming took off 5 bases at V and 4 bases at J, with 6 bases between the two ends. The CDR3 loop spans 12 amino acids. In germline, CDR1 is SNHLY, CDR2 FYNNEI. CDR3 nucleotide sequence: TGTGCCAGCAGTTCAGGGAATCAGCCCCAGCATTTT. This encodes CASSSGNQPQHF.

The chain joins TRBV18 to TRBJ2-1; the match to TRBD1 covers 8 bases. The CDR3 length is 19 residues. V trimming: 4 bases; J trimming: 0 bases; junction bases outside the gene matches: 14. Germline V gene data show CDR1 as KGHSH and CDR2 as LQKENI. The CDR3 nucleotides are TGTGCCAGCTCACGAATGGGACAGGACCCCCGGAGCTCCTACAATGAGCAGTTCTTC. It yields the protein CASSRMGQDPRSSYNEQFF.

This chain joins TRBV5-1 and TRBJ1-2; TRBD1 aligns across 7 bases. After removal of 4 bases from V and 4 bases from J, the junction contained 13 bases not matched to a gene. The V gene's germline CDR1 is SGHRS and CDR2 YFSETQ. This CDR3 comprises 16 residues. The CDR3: CASSPLGTGATYGYTF. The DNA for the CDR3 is TGCGCCAGCAGCCCCTTAGGTACAGGGGCCACCTATGGCTACACCTTC.

The CDR3 is CASSLLAGGNTGELFF. The CDR3 coding sequence is TGTGCCAGCAGCTTGCTAGCGGGGGGTAACACCGGGGAGCTGTTTTTT. The V gene is TRBV7-8, the J gene TRBJ2-2, with TRBD2 matching 11 bases. This CDR3 has 16 residues. Germline V gene sequence: CDR1 SGHVS, CDR2 FQNEAQ. The J segment lost 2 bases and the V segment lost 3 bases, leaving 2 bases of the junction unmatched.

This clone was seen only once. The CDR3 sequence is CASRGLGLATDTQYF. DNA for the CDR3: TGTGCCAGCAGGGGGCTGGGACTAGCCACAGATACGCAGTATTTT. The chain employs TRBV2 and TRBJ2-3; 9 positions agree with TRBD2. The CDR3 runs 15 residues. In germline, CDR1 is SNHLY, CDR2 FYNNEI. V dropped 6 bases and J dropped 2; count of bases not matched to a gene: 6. The variable domain in full, completed from reference TRBV2 and TRBJ2-3, reads EPEVTQTPSHQVTQMGQEVILRCVPISNHLYFYWYRQILGQKVEFLVSFYNNEISEKSEIFDDQFSVERPDGSNFTLKIRSTKLEDSAMYFCASRGLGLATDTQYFGPGTRLTVL.

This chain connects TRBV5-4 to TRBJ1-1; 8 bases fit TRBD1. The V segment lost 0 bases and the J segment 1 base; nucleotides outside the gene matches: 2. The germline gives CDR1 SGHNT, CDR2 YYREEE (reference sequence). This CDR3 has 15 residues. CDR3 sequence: CASSLADRGNTEAFF. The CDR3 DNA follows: TGTGCCAGCAGCTTGGCCGACAGGGGGAACACTGAAGCTTTCTTT.